This entry lists 22 T cell receptor beta chains sequenced from one sample in a study of T cell clones after liver transplantation. The protocol was immunoSEQ multiplex PCR, while the TCRdb copy is restricted to in-frame clones and leaves out a portion. The data hold around 100,000 clones, with about 86% observed a single time. This specimen consisted of CD4+ T cells from blood, obtained 45 to 50 months after liver transplant. All receptors come from a human patient who received a liver transplant. T cells may partly derive from the graft donor.

The V gene is TRBV27, the J gene TRBJ1-5, with 7 bases identical to TRBD1. V lost 2 bases to trimming and J lost 11 bases; unmatched junction nucleotides: 6. CDR1 is MNHEY and CDR2 is SMNVEV in the germline V gene (reference sequence). The length of the CDR3 is 13 residues. As DNA, the CDR3 is TGTGCCAGCAGTTTAAAGGGGGCTAAGGCCCAGCATTTT. It specifies CASSLKGAKAQHF.

The chain uses TRBV5-1 and TRBJ1-3, with TRBD1 as a possible D gene (5 bases). The germline V gene encodes CDR1 SGHRS and CDR2 YFSETQ. CDR3 size: 16 residues. V was cut by 5 bases and J by 0 bases, with 15 bases left in between. The CDR3 reads CASSRDVNPSGNTIYF. CDR3 nucleotide sequence: TGCGCCAGCAGTCGGGACGTAAACCCCTCTGGAAACACCATATATTTT. The full variable domain, with the rest looked up from reference TRBV5-1 and TRBJ1-3, is KAGVTQTPRYLIKTRGQQVTLSCSPISGHRSVSWYQQTPGQGLQFLFEYFSETQRNKGNFPGRFSGRQFSNSRSEMNVSTLELGDSALYLCASSRDVNPSGNTIYFGEGSWLTVV.

This chain uses TRBV7-7 with TRBJ2-2; a possible D gene is TRBD2 (5 bases). Trimming removed 4 bases at V and 4 bases at J, with 16 bases between. This CDR3 is 16 amino acids long. Germline lookup yields CDR1 SSHAT and CDR2 FNYEAQ (reference sequence). This chain's CDR3 is CASSSSSIRGTGELFF. The CDR3 DNA reads as TGTGCCAGCAGCTCATCTAGCATTCGAGGCACCGGGGAGCTGTTTTTT.

The chain combines TRBV7-3 with TRBJ2-7, with TRBD2 as a possible D gene (6 bases). CDR3 length equals 15 residues. V was clipped by 1 base and J by 2 bases, with 12 bases between them. Germline assignment: CDR1 SGHTA and CDR2 FQGTGA. The CDR3 is CASSLMGLSAYEQYF. CDR3 sequence (DNA): TGTGCCAGCAGCTTAATGGGACTCTCCGCCTACGAGCAGTACTTC.

The rearrangement joins TRBV9 to TRBJ1-3; tentative D call: TRBD1 (5 bases). There are 16 residues in the CDR3. Germline-derived CDR1 and CDR2 are SGDLS and YYNGEE. V was clipped by 7 bases and J by 1 base, with 18 bases between them. The CDR3 loop is CASGASSFESGNTIYF. DNA for the CDR3: TGTGCCAGCGGGGCCTCTTCATTTGAGTCTGGAAACACCATATATTTT.

This clone was counted between two and nine times. The CDR3 nucleotides are TGTGCCAGCAGCCTGTATGGCGGGGGGGATCAGCCCCAGCATTTT. It specifies CASSLYGGGDQPQHF. The chain uses TRBV11-2 and TRBJ1-5, with D perhaps TRBD1 (5 bases). The germline CDR1 and CDR2 sequences are SGHAT and FQNNGV. The CDR3 contains 15 residues. V was trimmed by 5 bases and J by 5 bases, leaving 16 bases between them.

The V and J genes are TRBV30 and TRBJ2-3; D is undetermined. The CDR3 length is 14 residues. The V and J ends lost 3 bases and 5 bases respectively, with 15 bases between them. Germline CDR1 and CDR2: GTSNPN and SVGIG (reference sequence). CDR3 region: CAWSLGGGEDTQYF. DNA of the CDR3: TGTGCCTGGAGCCTAGGCGGTGGGGAAGATACGCAGTATTTT. Full variable domain (outside the CDR3, taken from reference TRBV30 and TRBJ2-3): SQTIHQWPATLVQPVGSPLSLECTVEGTSNPNLYWYRQAAGRGLQLLFYSVGIGQISSEVPQNLSASRPQDRQFILSSKKLLLSDSGFYLCAWSLGGGEDTQYFGPGTRLTVL.

V gene TRBV5-6 combines with J gene TRBJ2-3; TRBD1 agrees at 8 bases. The V gene's germline CDR1 is SGHDT and CDR2 YYEEEE. After removal of 4 bases from V and 5 bases from J, the junction contained 12 bases not matched to a gene. The CDR3 is 16 amino acids. Here the CDR3 reads CASSILRQGFGDTQYF. The DNA for the CDR3 is TGTGCCAGCAGCATCCTAAGACAGGGGTTTGGAGATACGCAGTATTTT.

This chain connects TRBV19 to TRBJ2-4; 7 positions match TRBD1. The V gene's germline CDR1 is LNHDA and CDR2 SQIVND (reference sequence). The CDR3 loop spans 15 amino acids. The V gene end was trimmed by 5 bases and the J gene end by 0 bases; junction bases not matched to a gene: 4. DNA for the CDR3: TGTGCCAGTAGTGTGGGACAGCTAGCCAAAAACATTCAGTACTTC. It yields the protein CASSVGQLAKNIQYF.

This chain joins TRBV5-1 and TRBJ2-7, with 11 bases lining up with TRBD2. This CDR3 is built from 15 residues. V was pared by 3 bases and J by 1 base, with 3 bases of the junction left unmatched. CDR1 and CDR2 (germline): SGHRS, YFSETQ. The CDR3 nucleotides are TGCGCCAGCAGCTGGGGGACTAGCGGATCCTACGAGCAGTACTTC. This gives the protein CASSWGTSGSYEQYF.

The genes are TRBV7-9 and TRBJ2-1; TRBD2 might be the D (6 bases). The V and J ends lost 8 bases and 2 bases respectively, with 19 bases between them. Germline lookup yields CDR1 SEHNR and CDR2 FQNEAQ (reference sequence). CDR3 length: 16 residues. Here the CDR3 reads CASLKIGTEPYNEQFF. DNA of the CDR3: TGTGCCAGCTTAAAGATCGGGACTGAGCCCTACAATGAGCAGTTCTTC.

The chain couples TRBV10-3 to TRBJ2-2; TRBD1 matches at 7 bases. The CDR3 extends over 15 amino acids. From germline, CDR1 is ENHRY and CDR2 SYGVKD. The V segment lost 4 bases and the J segment 6 bases; nucleotides outside the gene matches: 8. The CDR3 protein is CAISGQGWVAGELFF. CDR3 sequence (DNA): TGTGCCATCAGTGGACAGGGATGGGTCGCCGGGGAGCTGTTTTTT.

This chain connects TRBV28 to TRBJ2-7; D unresolved. CDR3 length: 12 amino acids. V was shortened by 6 bases and J by 7 bases, with 13 bases between the two germline ends. Germline V lookup: CDR1 MDHEN, CDR2 SYDVKM. CDR3 sequence reads: CASSLIYREQYF. DNA for the CDR3: TGTGCCAGCAGCCTAATTTATCGGGAGCAGTACTTC.

The chain has TRBV6-1 and TRBJ2-7; TRBD2 is a possible D gene (5 bases). The ends were cut back, 7 bases at V and 5 bases at J, with 15 bases in the middle. CDR3 length: 13 amino acids. CDR1 is MNHNS and CDR2 is SASEGT in the germline V gene. DNA for the CDR3: TGTGCCAGCACGCGGGTGGGTCGGGACGAGCAGTACTTC. Amino acids: CASTRVGRDEQYF.

The chain recombines TRBV7-9 with TRBJ1-2; tentative D call: TRBD1 (6 bases). The CDR3 length is 13 residues. The V gene's germline CDR1 is SEHNR and CDR2 FQNEAQ (reference sequence). The V gene lost 1 base and the J gene lost 4 bases, with 7 bases spanning the gap. CDR3 nucleotides: TGTGCCAGCAGCTTAGAAGGGGGCTATGGCTACACCTTC. This encodes CASSLEGGYGYTF.

The chain couples TRBV6-1 to TRBJ1-2; 8 nucleotides line up with TRBD1. The J segment lost 5 bases and the V segment lost 8 bases, leaving 10 bases of the junction unmatched. Germline V lookup: CDR1 MNHNS, CDR2 SASEGT. The CDR3 consists of 14 residues. The CDR3 sequence: CASDDRGRRYGYTF. The CDR3 bases are TGTGCCAGCGACGACAGGGGCCGTCGGTATGGCTACACCTTC.

This chain links TRBV19 with TRBJ1-1; no clear D gene. Trimming removed 4 bases at V and 11 bases at J, with 11 bases between. The germline V gene has CDR1 LNHDA and CDR2 SQIVND (reference sequence). The CDR3 spans 11 residues. DNA of the CDR3: TGTGCCAGTAGTACCTCCATAACGGCTTTCTTT. This encodes CASSTSITAFF. The full variable domain, rest sourced from reference TRBV19 and TRBJ1-1, is DGGITQSPKYLFRKEGQNVTLSCEQNLNHDAMYWYRQDPGQGLRLIYYSQIVNDFQKGDIAEGYSVSREKKESFPLTVTSAQKNPTAFYLCASSTSITAFFGQGTRLTVV.

The chain links TRBV5-1 to TRBJ2-7; D may correspond to TRBD1 or TRBD2 (5 bases each). In germline, CDR1 is SGHRS, CDR2 YFSETQ. The V end was cut by 0 bases, the J end by 2 bases, with 12 bases between. The CDR3 loop spans 15 amino acids. The DNA for the CDR3 is TGCGCCAGCAGCTTGGCCGGGTGGGGACCCTACGAGCAGTACTTC. This sequence encodes CASSLAGWGPYEQYF.

The chain uses TRBV28 and TRBJ1-1; the D is unclear. The V end lost 6 bases, the J end lost 5 bases, and 10 bases lay between the germline ends. CDR1 and CDR2 (germline): MDHEN, SYDVKM. This CDR3 has 12 amino acids. The CDR3 sequence: CASRVGSTEAFF. The DNA of the CDR3 is TGTGCCAGCAGGGTGGGCAGTACTGAAGCTTTCTTT.

V usage is TRBV28 and J usage is TRBJ2-7; D might be TRBD1 or TRBD2, each matching 5 bases. The length of the CDR3 is 15 residues. Trimming stripped 6 bases from V and 2 bases from J, with 17 bases between. The V gene's germline CDR1 is MDHEN and CDR2 SYDVKM. CDR3 bases: TGTGCCAGCAGCCGTAGTTGGCAGGGAGCCTACGAGCAGTACTTC. Translation: CASSRSWQGAYEQYF.

The chain uses TRBV5-1 and TRBJ2-5; 12 nucleotides align to TRBD2. This CDR3 is 15 amino acids long. The V segment lost 0 bases and the J segment 4 bases; nucleotides outside the gene matches: 1. Germline values: CDR1 SGHRS, CDR2 YFSETQ. CDR3 sequence (DNA): TGCGCCAGCAGCTTGGCGGGACTAGCGGGAGAGACCCAGTACTTC. Its translation is CASSLAGLAGETQYF. The full variable domain, completed using reference TRBV5-1 and TRBJ2-5, is KAGVTQTPRYLIKTRGQQVTLSCSPISGHRSVSWYQQTPGQGLQFLFEYFSETQRNKGNFPGRFSGRQFSNSRSEMNVSTLELGDSALYLCASSLAGLAGETQYFGPGTRLLVL.

This chain connects TRBV19 to TRBJ1-6; TRBD1 matches at 7 bases. The germline gives CDR1 LNHDA, CDR2 SQIVND (reference sequence). The CDR3 consists of 16 residues. J was trimmed by 9 bases and V by 5 bases; bases with no gene match: 13. CDR3: CASSWDRSQAGSPLHF. The CDR3 DNA reads TGTGCCAGTAGTTGGGACAGATCTCAAGCGGGTTCACCCCTCCACTTT.